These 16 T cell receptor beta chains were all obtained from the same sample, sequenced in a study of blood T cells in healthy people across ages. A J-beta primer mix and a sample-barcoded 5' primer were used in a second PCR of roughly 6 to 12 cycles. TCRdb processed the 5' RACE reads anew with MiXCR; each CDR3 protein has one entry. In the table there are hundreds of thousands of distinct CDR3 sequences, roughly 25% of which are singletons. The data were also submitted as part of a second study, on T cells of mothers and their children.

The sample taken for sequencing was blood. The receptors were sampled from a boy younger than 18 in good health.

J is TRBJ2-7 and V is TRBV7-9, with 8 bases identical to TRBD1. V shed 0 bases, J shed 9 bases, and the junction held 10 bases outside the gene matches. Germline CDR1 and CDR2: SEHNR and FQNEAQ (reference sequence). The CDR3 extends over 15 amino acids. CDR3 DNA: TGTGCCAGCAGCTTAGCACCGGGACAGGCGGACGGGCAGTACTTC. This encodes CASSLAPGQADGQYF.

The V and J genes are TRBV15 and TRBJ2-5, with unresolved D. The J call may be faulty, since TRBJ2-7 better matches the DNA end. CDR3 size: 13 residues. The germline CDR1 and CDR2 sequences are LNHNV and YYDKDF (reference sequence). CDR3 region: CATSRDQAYEQYF. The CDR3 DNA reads TGTGCCACCAGCAGAGATCAAGCCTACGAGCAGTACTTC.

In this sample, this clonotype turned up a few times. Here the CDR3 DNA reads TGCGCCAGCAGCCGAGGAGACGGGAAAGGCGAGACCCAGTACTTC. Residues: CASSRGDGKGETQYF. This chain uses TRBV5-1 with TRBJ2-5; D is perhaps TRBD2 (5 bases). The V gene lost 4 bases and the J gene lost 5 bases, with 18 bases spanning the gap. The CDR3 totals 15 residues. Germline V gene sequence: CDR1 SGHRS, CDR2 YFSETQ.

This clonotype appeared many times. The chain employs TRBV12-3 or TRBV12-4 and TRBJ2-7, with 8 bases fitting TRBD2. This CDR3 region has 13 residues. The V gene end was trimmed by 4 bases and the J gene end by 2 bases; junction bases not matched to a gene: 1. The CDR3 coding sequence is TGTGCCAGCAGTTCGACTAGCGCCTACGAGCAGTACTTC. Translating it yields CASSSTSAYEQYF.

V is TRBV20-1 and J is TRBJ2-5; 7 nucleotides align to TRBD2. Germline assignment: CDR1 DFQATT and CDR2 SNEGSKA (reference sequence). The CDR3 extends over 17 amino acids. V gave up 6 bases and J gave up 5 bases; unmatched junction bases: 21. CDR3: CSASLIAGPWSGETQYF. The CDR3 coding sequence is TGCAGTGCCTCCCTTATAGCGGGCCCGTGGAGTGGGGAGACCCAGTACTTC.

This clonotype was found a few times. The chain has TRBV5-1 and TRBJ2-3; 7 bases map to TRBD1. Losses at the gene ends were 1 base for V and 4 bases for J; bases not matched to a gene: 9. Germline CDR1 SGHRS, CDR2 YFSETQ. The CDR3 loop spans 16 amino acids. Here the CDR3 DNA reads TGCGCCAGCAGCTTGACAGGGGCCGGTGCTTCAGATACGCAGTATTTT. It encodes CASSLTGAGASDTQYF.

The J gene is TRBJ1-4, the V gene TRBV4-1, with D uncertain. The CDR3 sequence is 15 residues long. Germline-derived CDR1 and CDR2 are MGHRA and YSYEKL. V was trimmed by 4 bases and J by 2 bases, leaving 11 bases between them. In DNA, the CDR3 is TGCGCCAGCAGCCGGATCGACGGGACTAATGAAAAACTGTTTTTT. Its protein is CASSRIDGTNEKLFF.

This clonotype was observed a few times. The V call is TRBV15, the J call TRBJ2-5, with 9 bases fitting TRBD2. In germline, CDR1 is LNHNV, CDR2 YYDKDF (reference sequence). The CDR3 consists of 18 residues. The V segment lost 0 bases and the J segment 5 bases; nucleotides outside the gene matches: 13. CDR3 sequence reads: CATSRDLSWREGLETQYF. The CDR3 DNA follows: TGTGCCACCAGCAGAGATCTGTCCTGGCGGGAGGGCCTTGAGACCCAGTACTTC.

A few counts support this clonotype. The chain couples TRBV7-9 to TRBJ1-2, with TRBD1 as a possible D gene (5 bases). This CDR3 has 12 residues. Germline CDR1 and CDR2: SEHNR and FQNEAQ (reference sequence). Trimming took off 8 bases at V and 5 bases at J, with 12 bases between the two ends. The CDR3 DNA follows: TGTGCCAGCTCCATCGAGGGGTATGGCTACACCTTC. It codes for CASSIEGYGYTF.

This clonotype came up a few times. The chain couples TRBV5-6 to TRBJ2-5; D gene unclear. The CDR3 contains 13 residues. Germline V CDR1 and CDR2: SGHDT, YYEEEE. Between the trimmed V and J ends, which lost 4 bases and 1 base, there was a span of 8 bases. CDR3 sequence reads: CASSAPLQETQYF. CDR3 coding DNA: TGTGCCAGCAGCGCGCCCCTCCAAGAGACCCAGTACTTC.

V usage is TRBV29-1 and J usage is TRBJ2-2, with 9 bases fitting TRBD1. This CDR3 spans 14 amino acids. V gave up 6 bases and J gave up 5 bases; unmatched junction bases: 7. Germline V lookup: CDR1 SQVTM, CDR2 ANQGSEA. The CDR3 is CSVRTGTGTGELFF. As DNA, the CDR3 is TGCAGCGTGCGAACCGGGACAGGGACCGGGGAGCTGTTTTTT.

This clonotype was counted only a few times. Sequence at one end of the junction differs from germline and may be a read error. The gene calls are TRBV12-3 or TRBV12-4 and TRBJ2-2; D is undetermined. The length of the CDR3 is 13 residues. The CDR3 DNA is TGTGTCAGCAGTTTGATGGGCACCGGGGAGCTGTTTTTT. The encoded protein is CVSSLMGTGELFF.

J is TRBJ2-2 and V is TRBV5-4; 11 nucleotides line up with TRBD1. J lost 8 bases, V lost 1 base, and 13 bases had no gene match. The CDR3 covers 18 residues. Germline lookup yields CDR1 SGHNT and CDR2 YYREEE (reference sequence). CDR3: CASSLLPGQGAFPGELFF. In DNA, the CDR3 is TGTGCCAGCAGCTTGTTGCCCGGACAGGGGGCATTCCCGGGGGAGCTGTTTTTT. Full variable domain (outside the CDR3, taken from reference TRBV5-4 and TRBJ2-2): ETGVTQSPTHLIKTRGQQVTLRCSSQSGHNTVSWYQQALGQGPQFIFQYYREEENGRGNFPPRFSGLQFPNYSSELNVNALELDDSALYLCASSLLPGQGAFPGELFFGEGSRLTVL.

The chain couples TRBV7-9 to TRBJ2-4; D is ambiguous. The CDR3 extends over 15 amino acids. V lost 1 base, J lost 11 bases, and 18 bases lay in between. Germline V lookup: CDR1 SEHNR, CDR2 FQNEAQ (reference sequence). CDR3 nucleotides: TGTGCCAGCAGCTTAGGGGTCTCCGGTGGTGCATTTCAGTACTTC. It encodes CASSLGVSGGAFQYF.

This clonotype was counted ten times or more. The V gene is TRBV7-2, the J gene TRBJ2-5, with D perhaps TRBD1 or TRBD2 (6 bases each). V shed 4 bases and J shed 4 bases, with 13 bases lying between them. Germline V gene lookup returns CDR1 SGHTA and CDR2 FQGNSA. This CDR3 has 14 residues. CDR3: CASSYLGGAETQYF. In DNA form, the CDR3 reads TGTGCCAGCAGCTACCTGGGGGGCGCAGAGACCCAGTACTTC.

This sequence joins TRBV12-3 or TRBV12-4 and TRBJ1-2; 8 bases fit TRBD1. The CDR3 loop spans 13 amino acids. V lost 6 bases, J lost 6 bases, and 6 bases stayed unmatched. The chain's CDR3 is CASRGQVRNGYTF. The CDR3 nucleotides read TGTGCCAGCAGGGGACAGGTTCGGAATGGCTACACCTTC.